The 5 T cell receptor beta chains below were found in one sample sequenced in a study of T cell responses to AZD1222 COVID-19 vaccine (dated by TCRdb to the early 2020s). Taken with the paper, the label for time point translates to: baseline before first vaccination. The library was built by means of the immunoSEQ multiplex PCR assay. TCRdb took over this immuneACCESS table, retaining in-frame rearrangements with V and J assigned. Such tables are incomplete; in checked studies, under half of the missing clones stem from an unresolved V gene, and the remainder is unexplained. This sample has about 72,000 clones in its table, and about nine tenths of those were observed once. Less than 25% of the sample lies in the top ten. The input for sequencing was peripheral blood, taken on day 0 of AZD1222 vaccination. The receptor set was obtained from an adult in good health.

The V gene is TRBV10-3, the J gene TRBJ1-1; D not resolved. The CDR3 has 14 residues. Germline V CDR1 and CDR2: ENHRY, SYGVKD. V lost 10 bases to trimming and J lost 5 bases, with 20 bases between them. The CDR3: CASSGRVLSTEAFF. CDR3 nucleotides: TGTGCCAGCTCCGGACGGGTCCTGAGTACTGAAGCTTTCTTT.

The V call is TRBV27, the J call TRBJ1-3; no reliable D call. Germline V lookup: CDR1 MNHEY, CDR2 SMNVEV (reference sequence). The CDR3 length is 15 residues. Trimming took 4 bases from V and 3 from J, leaving 13 bases between them. The CDR3 sequence is CASSYRGGIGNTIYF. As DNA, the CDR3 is TGTGCCAGCAGTTATCGGGGAGGCATTGGAAACACCATATATTTT.

This clone turned up a few times. The rearrangement links TRBV5-4 to TRBJ1-6, with D hard to call. CDR1 SGHNT and CDR2 YYREEE come from the germline V gene (reference sequence). The length of the CDR3 is 13 residues. Trimming pared 4 bases from V and 7 bases from J, leaving 9 bases between. The CDR3 DNA follows: TGTGCCAGCAGCGCGGGATCCAATTCACCCCTCCACTTT. As protein: CASSAGSNSPLHF.

The chain couples TRBV5-1 to TRBJ1-1, with D possibly being TRBD1 (5 bases). Germline V lookup: CDR1 SGHRS, CDR2 YFSETQ. There are 11 residues in the CDR3. V lost 0 bases, J lost 10 bases, and 7 bases lay in between. The DNA of the CDR3 is TGCGCCAGCAGCTTGGCGGGACGAGCTTTCTTT. Translated: CASSLAGRAFF.

The V gene is TRBV6-6, the J gene TRBJ2-7; possible D gene TRBD1, 5 bases. With 0 bases removed from V and 5 bases from J, the gap between germline ends came to 11 bases. The germline CDR1 and CDR2 sequences are MNHNY and SVGAGI (reference sequence). This CDR3 spans 14 amino acids. The CDR3 sequence is CASSYSIQDNEQYF. CDR3 DNA: TGTGCCAGCAGTTACTCAATACAGGATAACGAGCAGTACTTC.